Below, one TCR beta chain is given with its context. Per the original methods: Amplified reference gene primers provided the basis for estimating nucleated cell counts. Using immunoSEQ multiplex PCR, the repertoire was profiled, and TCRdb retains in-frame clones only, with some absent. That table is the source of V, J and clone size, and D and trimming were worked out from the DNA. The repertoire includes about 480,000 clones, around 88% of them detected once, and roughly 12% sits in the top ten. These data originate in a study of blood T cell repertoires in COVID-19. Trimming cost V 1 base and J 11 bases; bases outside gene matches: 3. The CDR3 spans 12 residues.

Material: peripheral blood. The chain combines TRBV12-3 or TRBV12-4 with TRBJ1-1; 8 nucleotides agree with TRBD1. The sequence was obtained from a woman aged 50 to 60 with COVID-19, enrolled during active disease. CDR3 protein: CASSLGQGTAFF. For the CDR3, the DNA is TGTGCCAGCAGTTTAGGACAGGGGACGGCTTTCTTT.